One and the same sample provided the 5 T cell receptor beta chains below, sequenced in a study of identical twins. TCRdb processed the 5' RACE reads anew with MiXCR; each CDR3 protein has one entry. The repertoire holds about 300,000 distinct CDR3 sequences, with roughly 12% as singletons. This sample was also put to use in a study of yellow fever vaccine responses in identical twins.

Sequenced sample: CD8+ T cells sorted from blood. The receptors originated from a woman under 30 in good health.

The V gene is TRBV7-6, the J gene TRBJ1-5; D is unresolved. The germline V gene has CDR1 SGHVS and CDR2 FNYEAQ. Trimming stripped 5 bases from V and 6 bases from J, with 11 bases between. The CDR3 is 13 residues long. The CDR3 is CASSAIFGQPQHF. The CDR3 bases are TGTGCCAGCAGCGCGATTTTCGGTCAGCCCCAGCATTTT.

The V gene is TRBV5-1, the J gene TRBJ2-1; D perhaps matches TRBD1 (6 bases). This CDR3 has 14 amino acids. V was pared by 2 bases and J by 8 bases, with 14 bases between. Germline V lookup: CDR1 SGHRS, CDR2 YFSETQ. In nucleotides, the CDR3 is TGCGCCAGCAGCTTACAGGGCCCTGGGGATGAGCAGTTCTTC. Protein product: CASSLQGPGDEQFF.

This clonotype was detected a few times. V is TRBV19 and J is TRBJ2-7; D is perhaps TRBD2 (6 bases). V gave up 1 base and J gave up 6 bases, with 13 bases separating them. Germline V CDR1 and CDR2: LNHDA, SQIVND (reference sequence). The CDR3 sequence is 14 residues long. DNA of the CDR3: TGTGCCAGTAGTATAGTTTGGCAGGGAGGCGAGCAGTACTTC. This codes for CASSIVWQGGEQYF.

This chain connects TRBV6-1 to TRBJ2-7; D is unclear. The germline gives CDR1 MNHNS, CDR2 SASEGT. The CDR3 contains 13 residues. With 2 bases removed from V and 6 bases from J, the gap between germline ends came to 11 bases. In DNA form, the CDR3 reads TGTGCCAGCAGTGAAAGGCCGGAAGGCGAGCAGTACGTC. It encodes CASSERPEGEQYV.

This clonotype was detected ten times or more. The chain couples TRBV4-1 to TRBJ2-1; maybe TRBD2 (5 bases). CDR3 size: 12 residues. The V and J ends lost 2 bases and 16 bases respectively, with 15 bases between them. CDR1 and CDR2 from the germline V gene are MGHRA and YSYEKL. The CDR3 DNA reads as TGCGCCAGCAGCCAATTCCGGGGAAGCACCTTCTTC. Its protein is CASSQFRGSTFF.